This entry describes one T cell receptor beta chain. This sample was included in a study of CD8+ T cells in alopecia areata. Germline V gene sequence: CDR1 SGHRS, CDR2 YFSETQ. The CDR3 is 14 residues long. V gave up 0 bases and J gave up 5 bases, with 11 bases separating them. Peripheral blood and lesional scalp punch biopsies were taken from alopecia areata patients. Following extraction, RNA underwent reverse transcription to cDNA, which served as the sequencing template. The repertoire was sequenced with immunoSEQ multiplex PCR; TCRdb's copy has only in-frame clones and lacks some. The table lists over 110,000 clones, 40% to 65% of them singletons.

The chain links TRBV5-1 to TRBJ2-5; either TRBD1 or TRBD2 may supply D (5 bases each). The input for sequencing was CD4+ T cells sorted from blood, taken at week 0. The TCR was taken from a human donor with alopecia areata. The CDR3: CASSLAGAVETQYF. The CDR3 DNA sequence: TGCGCCAGCAGCTTGGCCGGGGCGGTGGAGACCCAGTACTTC.